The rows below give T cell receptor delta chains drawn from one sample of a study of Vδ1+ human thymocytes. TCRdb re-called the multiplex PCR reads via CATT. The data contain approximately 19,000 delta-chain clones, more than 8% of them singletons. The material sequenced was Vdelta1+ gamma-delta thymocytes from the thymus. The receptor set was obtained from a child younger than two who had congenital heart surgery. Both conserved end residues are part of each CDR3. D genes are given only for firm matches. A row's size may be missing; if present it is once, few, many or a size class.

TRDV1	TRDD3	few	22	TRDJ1	TGTGCTCTTGGGTGTCAAGGTGGGGGATCGCCTTTTTGTGATGGGTACACCGATAAACTCATCTTT	CALGCQGGGSPFCDGYTDKLIF
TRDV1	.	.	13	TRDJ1	TGTGCTCTTGGGGGGGCCGGGGTTGATAAACTCATCTTT	CALGGAGVDKLIF
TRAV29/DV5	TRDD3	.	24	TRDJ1	TGTGCAGCAAGCGCGTTTTGGACCGTACTGGGGGATACCCGTACCTCCTTGTACACCGATAAACTCATCTTT	CAASAFWTVLGDTRTSLYTDKLIF
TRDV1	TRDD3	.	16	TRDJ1	TGTGCTCTTGGGCACTGGGGGATAAGAGGGACCGATAAACTCATCTTT	CALGHWGIRGTDKLIF
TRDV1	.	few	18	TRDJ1	TGTGCTCTTGGGGAATACCGACCCCGGGGAAAGATAACCGATAAACTCATCTTT	CALGEYRPRGKITDKLIF
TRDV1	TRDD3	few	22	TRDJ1	TGTGCTCTTGGGGAATCCCTCCTACCCCGCATGAGCTGGGGGATACTCACCGATAAACTCATCTTT	CALGESLLPRMSWGILTDKLIF
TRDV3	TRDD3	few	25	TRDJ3	TGTGCCTTTCCCCCCTTATTGGGCGGCTACTGGGGGATTCCTCCTAGCTCCTGGGACACCCGACAGATGTTTTTC	CAFPPLLGGYWGIPPSSWDTRQMFF
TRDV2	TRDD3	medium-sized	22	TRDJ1	TGTGCCTGTGACCCTAAACCTTTACCTACACTCCCGGATGGGGGATACACCGATAAACTCATCTTT	CACDPKPLPTLPDGGYTDKLIF
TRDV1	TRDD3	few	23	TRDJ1	TGTGCTCTTGGGGAACCCCCTTTTCCCGTGTACTGGGGGATAGCGAGGTACACCGATAAACTCATCTTT	CALGEPPFPVYWGIARYTDKLIF
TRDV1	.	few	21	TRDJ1	TGTGCTCTTGGGGAACGTTCCCCAGCCTTCCTTCTGGGGGGACACACCGATAAACTCATCTTT	CALGERSPAFLLGGHTDKLIF
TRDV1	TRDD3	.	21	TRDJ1	TGTGCTCTTGGGGAACTCTCCCCTCCCGGGGGATACCCCCATTACACCGATAAACTCATCTTT	CALGELSPPGGYPHYTDKLIF
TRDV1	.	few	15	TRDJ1	TGTGCTCTTGGGGAGCTACCGCGGCGTCTCGATAAACTCATCTTT	CALGELPRRLDKLIF
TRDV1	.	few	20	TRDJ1	TGTGCTCTTGGGGAACCGGTGGCGGGGAAGGGAGAAACGTACACCGATAAACTCATCTTT	CALGEPVAGKGETYTDKLIF
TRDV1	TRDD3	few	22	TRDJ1	TGTGCTCTTGGGGTTTCCCGAGCCCCAGGACTGGGGGATACGCAGGGTACCGATAAACTCATCTTT	CALGVSRAPGLGDTQGTDKLIF
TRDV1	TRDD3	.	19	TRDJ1	TGTGCTCTTGGGGAACTTGGGCCTGGGGGGGATGGAGACACCGATAAACTCATCTTT	CALGELGPGGDGDTDKLIF
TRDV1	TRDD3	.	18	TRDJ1	TGTGCTCTTGGGGAAATGGGGGACTGGGGTACAGACACCGATAAACTCATCTTT	CALGEMGDWGTDTDKLIF
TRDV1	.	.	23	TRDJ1	TGTGCTCTTGGGGAATCTGAGTTCCTACGACTGGGGGCCACCACGGATTACACCGATAAACTCATCTTT	CALGESEFLRLGATTDYTDKLIF
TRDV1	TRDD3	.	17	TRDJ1	TGTGCTCTTGGGGTGCGGAGAATGGGGGATACAACCGATAAACTCATCTTT	CALGVRRMGDTTDKLIF
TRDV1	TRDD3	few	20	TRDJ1	TGTGCTCTTGGGGAATCCGATTTTTCCATCACTGGGGAGGGAACCGATAAACTCATCTTT	CALGESDFSITGEGTDKLIF
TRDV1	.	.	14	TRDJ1	TGTGCTCTTGGGTCCCTGGGGAACACCGATAAACTCATCTTT	CALGSLGNTDKLIF
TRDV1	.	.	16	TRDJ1	TGTGCTCTTGGGGAACTTGATGACCGTACTGGGGATAAACTCATCTTT	CALGELDDRTGDKLIF
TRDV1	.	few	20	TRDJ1	TGTGCTCTTGGGGAAGAGCCATATAAAGGAATAGGGGGCAACACCGATAAACTCATCTTT	CALGEEPYKGIGGNTDKLIF
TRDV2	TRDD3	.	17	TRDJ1	TGTGCCTACCTATCCGCTACTGGGGGATGGGACACCGATAAACTCATCTTT	CAYLSATGGWDTDKLIF
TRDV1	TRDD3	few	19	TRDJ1	TGTGCTCTTGGGGAACTCCCGCCCTTCCTACTGGGGGATACGACTAAACTCATCTTT	CALGELPPFLLGDTTKLIF
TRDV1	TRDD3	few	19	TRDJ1	TGTGCTCTTGGGGAACTTGAAACTGGGGGATACGCGTACACCGATAAACTCATCTTT	CALGELETGGYAYTDKLIF
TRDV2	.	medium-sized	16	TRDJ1	TGTGCCTGTGACACGTTCGGGGCTCCGTACACCGATAAACTCATCTTT	CACDTFGAPYTDKLIF
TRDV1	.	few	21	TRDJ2	TGTGCTCTTGGGGAGGGCCTTCCGACTACTCGGGGATTCCATTTGACAGCACAACTCTTCTTT	CALGEGLPTTRGFHLTAQLFF
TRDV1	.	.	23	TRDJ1	TGTGCTCTTGGGGAACTAACCCCCGAGGCCTCTACTGTGACGACCCCCTACACCGATAAACTCATCTTT	CALGELTPEASTVTTPYTDKLIF
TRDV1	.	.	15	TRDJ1	TGTGCTCTTGGGAACGGGGGGAACTACTGCGATAAACTCATCTTT	CALGNGGNYCDKLIF
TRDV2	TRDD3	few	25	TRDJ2	TGTGCCTGTGACACAGAGAGGCAGGGCGCGAACCTGGGGGGGCCAGCTCTGACTTTGACAGCACAACTCTTCTTT	CACDTERQGANLGGPALTLTAQLFF
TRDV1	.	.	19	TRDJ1	TGTGCTCTTGGGGAACTCTCACTTCCTTTCCCCGTGTACACCGATAAACTCATCTTT	CALGELSLPFPVYTDKLIF
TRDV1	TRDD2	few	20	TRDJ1	TGTGCTCTTGGAAATGGCCTTCCTACGCCCATATCGAATGGGCCGGATAAACTCATCTTT	CALGNGLPTPISNGPDKLIF
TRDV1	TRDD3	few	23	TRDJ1	TGTGCTCTTGGGGGAAGTCGACAACATGGGTCCCTCGACTGGGGGATACGCTTCGATAAACTCATCTTT	CALGGSRQHGSLDWGIRFDKLIF
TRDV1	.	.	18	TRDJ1	TGTGCTCTTGGGAACCTTCCTACTGGGGGTCTTTACACCGATAAACTCATCTTT	CALGNLPTGGLYTDKLIF
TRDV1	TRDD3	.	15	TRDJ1	TGTGCTCTTGGGGAATCTATCTTGGGGGATGATAAACTCATCTTT	CALGESILGDDKLIF
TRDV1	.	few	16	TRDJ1	TGTGCTCTTGGGGAAGATCCCCCCTGGGATAGCGACGGACTCATCTTT	CALGEDPPWDSDGLIF
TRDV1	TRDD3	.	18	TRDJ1	TGTGCTCTTGGGGAACTGGGGACTGGGGGATATGACACCGATAAACTCATCTTT	CALGELGTGGYDTDKLIF
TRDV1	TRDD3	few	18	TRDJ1	TGTGCTCTTGGGACGCGCCTTCCCCTATGGGGGATACTGGCTAAACTCATCTTT	CALGTRLPLWGILAKLIF
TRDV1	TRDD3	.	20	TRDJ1	TGTGCTCTTGGGGAACAGATCTTCCCCAACCAGACTGGGGGATTAGGTGGACTCATCTTT	CALGEQIFPNQTGGLGGLIF
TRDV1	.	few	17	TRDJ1	TGTGCTCTTGGGGATTCCCGAGCGGACGAGGGCACCGATAAACTCATCTTT	CALGDSRADEGTDKLIF
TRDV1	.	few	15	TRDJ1	TGTGCTCTTGGGTCTACCTCCATGTATGTCGATAAACTCATCTTT	CALGSTSMYVDKLIF
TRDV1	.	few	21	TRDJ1	TGTGCTCTTGGGGAACTGCGTCCTGCTCGTACTCCCATAATAAACACCGATAAACTCATCTTT	CALGELRPARTPIINTDKLIF
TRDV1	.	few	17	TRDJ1	TGTGCTCTTGGGGAACACCCTAACCTACTGGGTCCCGATAAACTCATCTTT	CALGEHPNLLGPDKLIF
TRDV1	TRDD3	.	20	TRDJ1	TGTGCTCTTGAAGCTACATGTACTGGGGGATACACGGGCGGGACCGATAAACTCATCTTT	CALEATCTGGYTGGTDKLIF
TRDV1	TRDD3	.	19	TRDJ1	TGTGCTCTTGGGGCCCTCGTACTGGGGGATAGTGGGTGTACCGATAAACTCATCTTT	CALGALVLGDSGCTDKLIF
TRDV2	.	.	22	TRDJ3	TGTGCCTGTGACACGAGCGGGGATGTTGTAGTGGGGAGCTCCTGGGACACCCGACAGATGTTTTTC	CACDTSGDVVVGSSWDTRQMFF
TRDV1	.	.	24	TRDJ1	TGTGCTCTTGGGGAACCCTCAATTTTTCCTACCGCACAAGTACTGGGGATCGAAACGTTTAAACTCATCTTT	CALGEPSIFPTAQVLGIETFKLIF
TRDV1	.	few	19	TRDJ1	TGTGCTCTTGGGGTCCCTTCCCTACCTCTACTGGGGATCCACGATAAACTCATCTTT	CALGVPSLPLLGIHDKLIF
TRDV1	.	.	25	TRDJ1	TGTGCTCTTGGGGAACTAGATTCGAGGGTCTGCCAGCCTACGTTCAACAGGGGGGACACCGATAAACTCATCTTT	CALGELDSRVCQPTFNRGDTDKLIF
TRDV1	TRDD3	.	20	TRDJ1	TGTGCTCTGCCCCCGGCGACGTACTGGGGGATACTGAGAAACACCGATAAACTCATCTTT	CALPPATYWGILRNTDKLIF
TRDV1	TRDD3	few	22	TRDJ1	TGTGCTCTTGGGGAACTAGTTGGCTCCCCCTTACTGGGGGCCTTGTACACCGATAAACTCATCTTT	CALGELVGSPLLGALYTDKLIF
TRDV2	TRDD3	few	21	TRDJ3	TGTGCCTGTGACACGACCAATTGGGGGATATGCAGGTCCTGGGACACCCGACAGATGTTTTTC	CACDTTNWGICRSWDTRQMFF
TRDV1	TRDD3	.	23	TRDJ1	TGTGCTCTTGGGGAACCCCCGCGGGTCTATGTGTTTACTGGGGGACACTTCACCGATAAACTCATCTTT	CALGEPPRVYVFTGGHFTDKLIF
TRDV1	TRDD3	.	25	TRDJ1	TGTGCTCTTGGGGAACTCCGCTTAGGACCCCCCTCCTACTGGGGGACGGTCCTTAATTTGGATAAACTCATCTTT	CALGELRLGPPSYWGTVLNLDKLIF
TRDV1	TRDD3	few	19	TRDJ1	TGTGCTCTTGGGGAACTAAGCTACTGGGGGATACCGTACACCGATAAACTCATCTTT	CALGELSYWGIPYTDKLIF